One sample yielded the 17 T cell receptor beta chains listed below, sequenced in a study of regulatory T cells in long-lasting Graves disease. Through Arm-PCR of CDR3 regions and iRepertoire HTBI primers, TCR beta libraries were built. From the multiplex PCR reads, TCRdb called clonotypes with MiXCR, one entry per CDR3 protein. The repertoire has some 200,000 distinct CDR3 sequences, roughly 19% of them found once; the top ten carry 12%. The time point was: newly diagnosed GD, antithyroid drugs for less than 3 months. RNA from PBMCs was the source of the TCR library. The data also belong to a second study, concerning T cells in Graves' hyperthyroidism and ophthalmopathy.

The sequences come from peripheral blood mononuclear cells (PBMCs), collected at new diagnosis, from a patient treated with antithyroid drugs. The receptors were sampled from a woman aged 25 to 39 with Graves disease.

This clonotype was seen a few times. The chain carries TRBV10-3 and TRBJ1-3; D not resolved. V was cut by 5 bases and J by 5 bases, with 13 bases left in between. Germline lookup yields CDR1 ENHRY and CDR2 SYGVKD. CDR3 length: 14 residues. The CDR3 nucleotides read TGTGCCATCAGTCAAGACTATAGCAGAAACACCATATATTTT. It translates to CAISQDYSRNTIYF.

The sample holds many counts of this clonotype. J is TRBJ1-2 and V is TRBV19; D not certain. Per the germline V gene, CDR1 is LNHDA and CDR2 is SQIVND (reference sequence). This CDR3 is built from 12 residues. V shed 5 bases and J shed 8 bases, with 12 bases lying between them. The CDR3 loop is CASSLGVAGYTF. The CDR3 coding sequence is TGTGCCAGTAGTCTCGGGGTGGCGGGCTACACCTTC.

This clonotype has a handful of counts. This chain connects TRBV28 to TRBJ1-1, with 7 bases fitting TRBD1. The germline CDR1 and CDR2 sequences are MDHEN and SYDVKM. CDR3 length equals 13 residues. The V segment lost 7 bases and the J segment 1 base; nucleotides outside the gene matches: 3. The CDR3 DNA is TGTGCCAGCATTAGGGACAGGAACACTGAAGCTTTCTTT. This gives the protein CASIRDRNTEAFF.

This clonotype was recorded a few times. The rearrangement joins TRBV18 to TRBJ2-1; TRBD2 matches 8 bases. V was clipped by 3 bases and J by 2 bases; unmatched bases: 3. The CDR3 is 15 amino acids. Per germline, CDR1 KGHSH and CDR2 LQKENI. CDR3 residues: CASSPQTSAYNEQFF. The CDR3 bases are TGTGCCAGCTCACCGCAGACTAGCGCCTACAATGAGCAGTTCTTC.

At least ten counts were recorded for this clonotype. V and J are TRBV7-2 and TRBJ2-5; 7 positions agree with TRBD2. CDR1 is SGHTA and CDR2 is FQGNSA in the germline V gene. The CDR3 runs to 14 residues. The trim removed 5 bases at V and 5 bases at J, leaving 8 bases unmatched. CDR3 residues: CASSRTSGSETQYF. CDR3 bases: TGTGCCAGCAGCCGGACTAGTGGATCGGAGACCCAGTACTTC. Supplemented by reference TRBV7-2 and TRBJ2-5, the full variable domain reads GAGVSQSPSNKVTEKGKDVELRCDPISGHTALYWYRQSLGQGLEFLIYFQGNSAPDKSGLPSDRFSAERTGGSVSTLTIQRTQQEDSAVYLCASSRTSGSETQYFGPGTRLLVL.

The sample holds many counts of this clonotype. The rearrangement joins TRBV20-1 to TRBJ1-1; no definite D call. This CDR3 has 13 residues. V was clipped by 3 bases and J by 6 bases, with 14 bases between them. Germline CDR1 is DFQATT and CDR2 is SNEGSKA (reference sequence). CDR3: CSARWPGYSEAFF. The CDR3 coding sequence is TGCAGTGCTAGGTGGCCTGGATACTCTGAAGCTTTCTTT.

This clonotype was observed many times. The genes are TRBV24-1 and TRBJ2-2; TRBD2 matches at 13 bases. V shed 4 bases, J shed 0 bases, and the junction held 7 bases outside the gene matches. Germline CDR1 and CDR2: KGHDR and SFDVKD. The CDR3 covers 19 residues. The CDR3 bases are TGTGCCACCAGTGACAATCGACTAGCGGGAGGATCGAACACCGGGGAGCTGTTTTTT. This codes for CATSDNRLAGGSNTGELFF.

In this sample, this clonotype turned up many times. The CDR3 reads CATSDLPARQPTGELFF. As DNA, the CDR3 is TGTGCCACCAGTGATTTGCCGGCTAGACAACCCACCGGGGAGCTGTTTTTT. The chain uses TRBV24-1 and TRBJ2-2; D is unresolved. Looked up from germline, CDR1 is KGHDR and CDR2 is SFDVKD. The CDR3 totals 17 residues. V shed 0 bases and J shed 4 bases, with 14 bases lying between them.

CDR3 nucleotides: TGTGCCTGGAGTCCACAGGGGAACACTGAAGCTTTCTTT. Translation: CAWSPQGNTEAFF. The chain links TRBV30 to TRBJ1-1; tentatively, D is TRBD1 (6 bases). V was trimmed by 2 bases and J by 1 base, leaving 8 bases between them. Germline-derived CDR1 and CDR2 are GTSNPN and SVGIG (reference sequence). The CDR3 has 13 amino acids.

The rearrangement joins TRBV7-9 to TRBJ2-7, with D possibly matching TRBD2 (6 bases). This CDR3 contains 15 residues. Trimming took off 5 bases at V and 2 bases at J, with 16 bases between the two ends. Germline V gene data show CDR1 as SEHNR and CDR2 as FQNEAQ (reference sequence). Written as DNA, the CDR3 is TGTGCCAGCAGCCCCCGGGACTTAGGTACCTACGAGCAGTACTTC. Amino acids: CASSPRDLGTYEQYF.

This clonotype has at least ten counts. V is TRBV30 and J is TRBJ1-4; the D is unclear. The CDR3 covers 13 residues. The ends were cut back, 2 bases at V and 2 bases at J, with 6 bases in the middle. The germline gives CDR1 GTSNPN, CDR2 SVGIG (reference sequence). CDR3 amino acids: CAWSKDTNEKLFF. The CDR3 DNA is TGTGCCTGGAGTAAGGACACTAATGAAAAACTGTTTTTT.

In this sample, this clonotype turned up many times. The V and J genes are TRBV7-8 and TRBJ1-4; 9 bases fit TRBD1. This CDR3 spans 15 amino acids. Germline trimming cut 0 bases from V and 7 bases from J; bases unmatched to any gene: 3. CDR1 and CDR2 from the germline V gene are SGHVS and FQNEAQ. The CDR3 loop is CASSLAGTGTEKLFF. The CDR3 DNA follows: TGTGCCAGCAGCTTAGCCGGGACAGGGACTGAAAAACTGTTTTTT.

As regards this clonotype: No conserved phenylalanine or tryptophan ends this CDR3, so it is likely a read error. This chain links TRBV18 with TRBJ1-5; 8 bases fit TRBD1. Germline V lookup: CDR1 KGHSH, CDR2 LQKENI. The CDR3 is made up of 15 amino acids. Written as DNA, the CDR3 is TGTGCCAGCTCACCTCAACAGGGGGACAATCACCCCCAGCATTCT. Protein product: CASSPQQGDNHPQHS.

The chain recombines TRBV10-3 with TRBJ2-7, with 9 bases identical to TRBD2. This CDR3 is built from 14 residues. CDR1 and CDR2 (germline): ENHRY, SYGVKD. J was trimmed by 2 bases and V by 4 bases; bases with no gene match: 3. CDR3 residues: CAISGLAATYEQYF. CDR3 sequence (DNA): TGTGCCATCAGTGGACTAGCGGCCACCTACGAGCAGTACTTC.

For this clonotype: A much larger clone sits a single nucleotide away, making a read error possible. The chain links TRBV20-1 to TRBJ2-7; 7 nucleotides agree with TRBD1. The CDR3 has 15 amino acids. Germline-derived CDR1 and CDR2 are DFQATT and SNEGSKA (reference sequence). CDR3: CSARDAQGSVDEHYF. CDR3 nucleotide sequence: TGCAGTGCTAGAGATGCACAGGGGTCAGTCGACGAGCACTACTTC.

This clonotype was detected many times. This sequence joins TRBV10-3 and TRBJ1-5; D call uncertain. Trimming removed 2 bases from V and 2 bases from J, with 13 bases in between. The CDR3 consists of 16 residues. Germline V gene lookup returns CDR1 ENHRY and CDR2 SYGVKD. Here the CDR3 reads CAISEGSAGGNQPQHF. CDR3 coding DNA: TGTGCCATCAGTGAGGGTAGTGCTGGGGGCAATCAGCCCCAGCATTTT.

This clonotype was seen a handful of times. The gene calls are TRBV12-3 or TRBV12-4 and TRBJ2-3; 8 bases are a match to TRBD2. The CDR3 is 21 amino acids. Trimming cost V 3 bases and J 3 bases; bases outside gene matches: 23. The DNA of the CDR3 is TGTGCCAGCAGTTTGGTGTCGAGACTAGCGCCCTCCCCCTTTTGGACAGATACGCAGTATTTT. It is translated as CASSLVSRLAPSPFWTDTQYF.